Shown below are 12 T cell receptor beta chains from a single sample sequenced in a study of T-cell reconstitution after alpha-beta-depleted transplantation in children. A library of TCRbeta sequences, prepared with unique molecular identifiers, was generated. In TCRdb, the PCR reads were re-called with MiXCR into one record per CDR3 protein. This table has approximately 350,000 distinct CDR3 sequences, around 15% appearing once. The source was PBMCs, mostly from graft donor cells, collected 360 days after TCRalphabeta/CD19-depleted stem cell transplant. The origin of the receptors is a male patient aged 2 to 10 who had a stem cell transplant for acute lymphoblastic leukemia, so the T cells may come from the graft donor.

V gene TRBV4-3 combines with J gene TRBJ2-1; 11 bases are shared with TRBD2. Germline trimming cut 4 bases from V and 5 bases from J; bases unmatched to any gene: 10. Germline CDR1 reads LGHNA; CDR2 reads YSLEER. The CDR3 loop spans 17 amino acids. For the CDR3, the DNA is TGCGCCAGCAGCCGCCACACGACTAGCGGGACGAACAATGAGCAGTTCTTC. Its translation: CASSRHTTSGTNNEQFF.

The rearrangement uses TRBV9 and TRBJ2-3, with no clear D. The germline gives CDR1 SGDLS, CDR2 YYNGEE. V dropped 2 bases and J dropped 2 bases, with 9 bases sitting between them. CDR3 length: 14 amino acids. In DNA, the CDR3 is TGTGCCAGCAGCGTTCTGGATGTCACAGATACGCAGTATTTT. Its protein is CASSVLDVTDTQYF.

J is TRBJ2-3 and V is TRBV10-3, with TRBD2 as a possible D gene (6 bases). The V gene lost 9 bases and the J gene lost 2 bases, with 15 bases spanning the gap. From germline, CDR1 is ENHRY and CDR2 SYGVKD. The CDR3 is made up of 14 amino acids. The CDR3 protein is CAINSGLYTDTQYF. The CDR3 DNA follows: TGTGCCATTAACAGCGGGTTGTACACAGATACGCAGTATTTT.

This rearrangement joins TRBV6-4 to TRBJ2-3; D gene uncertain. The CDR3 has 16 residues. The germline V gene has CDR1 MRHNA and CDR2 SNTAGT. Trimming removed 7 bases at V and 0 bases at J, with 17 bases between. For the CDR3, the DNA is TGTGCCAGCAAAAGGGTCGCGCAAGCTAGCACAGATACGCAGTATTTT. This encodes CASKRVAQASTDTQYF.

The chain recombines TRBV9 with TRBJ2-5; TRBD1 might be the D (5 bases). Germline assignment: CDR1 SGDLS and CDR2 YYNGEE. This CDR3 is 14 amino acids long. Trimming stripped 0 bases from V and 7 bases from J, with 13 bases between. The CDR3 loop reads CASSVGQGRTTQYF. DNA of the CDR3: TGTGCCAGCAGCGTAGGGCAGGGAAGGACGACCCAGTACTTC.

The J gene is TRBJ2-1, the V gene TRBV5-5; 12 bases are shared with TRBD2. Per the germline V gene, CDR1 is SGHKS and CDR2 is YYEKEE (reference sequence). The CDR3 is 17 amino acids. Trimming cost V 4 bases and J 6 bases; bases outside gene matches: 11. The CDR3 protein is CASSQTRASGRGNEQFF. The CDR3 nucleotides read TGTGCCAGCAGCCAAACTAGGGCTAGCGGGAGGGGCAATGAGCAGTTCTTC.

This clonotype was counted between two and nine times. V and J are TRBV4-1 and TRBJ2-1; TRBD2 is a possible D gene (6 bases). This CDR3 is 18 amino acids long. Trimming took 0 bases from V and 4 from J, leaving 19 bases between them. Per the germline V gene, CDR1 is MGHRA and CDR2 is YSYEKL. The chain's CDR3 is CASSQERESTRNYNEQFF. The DNA of the CDR3 is TGCGCCAGCAGCCAAGAAAGGGAATCGACTAGAAATTACAATGAGCAGTTCTTC.

The CDR3 bases are TGTGCCAGCAGAGAAGGGACTAGCGGGCAAGGGGAGACCCAGTACTTC. It encodes CASREGTSGQGETQYF. The chain has TRBV28 and TRBJ2-5, with 12 bases matching TRBD2. The CDR3 runs 16 residues. Germline CDR1 MDHEN, CDR2 SYDVKM. V lost 6 bases and J lost 5; bases outside the gene matches: 10.

This clonotype was seen a few times. The J gene is TRBJ1-2, the V gene TRBV6-2 or TRBV6-3; D uncertain. Germline CDR1 MNHEY, CDR2 SVGEGT. The CDR3 extends over 13 amino acids. V gave up 1 base and J gave up 5 bases, with 8 bases separating them. The CDR3 protein is CASSYFSGYGYTF. CDR3 bases: TGTGCCAGCAGTTACTTTTCCGGGTATGGCTACACCTTC.

In this sample, this clonotype turned up a few times. The chain is built from TRBV13 and TRBJ2-1, with 12 bases identical to TRBD2. The CDR3 totals 19 residues. CDR1 is PRHDT and CDR2 is FYEKMQ in the germline V gene (reference sequence). The trim removed 5 bases at V and 6 bases at J, leaving 17 bases unmatched. The chain's CDR3 is CASSPGLAGSGGWFNEQFF. The CDR3 region has the DNA TGTGCCAGCAGCCCTGGACTAGCGGGGTCGGGAGGTTGGTTCAATGAGCAGTTCTTC.

The chain is built from TRBV6-2 or TRBV6-3 and TRBJ1-2; D ambiguous. CDR1 is MNHEY and CDR2 is SVGEGT in the germline V gene. There are 12 residues in the CDR3. Trimming removed 10 bases at V and 4 bases at J, with 13 bases between. DNA for the CDR3: TGTGCCACCCTATCGCGCGTCTATGGCTACACCTTC. Translated, it gives CATLSRVYGYTF.

This clonotype was picked up a small number of times. This chain links TRBV20-1 with TRBJ2-1; TRBD2 matches at 14 bases. Germline V gene lookup returns CDR1 DFQATT and CDR2 SNEGSKA (reference sequence). The CDR3 has 14 amino acids. Trimming at V came to 6 bases and at J to 11 bases, leaving 9 bases not matched to a gene. In DNA form, the CDR3 reads TGCAGTGCAGCCGGGACTAGCGGGAGTACGAAGCAGTTCTTC. Its protein is CSAAGTSGSTKQFF.